This passage covers 14 T cell receptor beta chains from one sample sequenced in a study of blood T cell repertoires in COVID-19. Clones were read by immunoSEQ multiplex PCR, and TCRdb kept only the in-frame ones, dropping some. The sample comprises 200,000 to 300,000 clones, approximately 78% of which are singletons, and under 15% rests with the top ten. The sequenced sample was peripheral blood. These receptors all stem from a woman aged 55-75 years with active or convalescent COVID-19.

This clone was seen just once. The chain links TRBV27 to TRBJ2-1, with TRBD2 matching 8 bases. The CDR3 contains 15 residues. Germline V CDR1 and CDR2: MNHEY, SMNVEV (reference sequence). Losses at the gene ends were 5 bases for V and 7 bases for J; bases not matched to a gene: 10. The CDR3 DNA reads TGTGCCAGCAGTCACAAGGGACTAGAAACAAATGAGCAGTTCTTC. Translating it yields CASSHKGLETNEQFF.

The gene calls are TRBV24-1 and TRBJ2-7; 10 bases match TRBD2. Germline-derived CDR1 and CDR2 are KGHDR and SFDVKD. This CDR3 has 16 amino acids. V gave up 2 bases and J gave up 6 bases; unmatched junction bases: 9. The DNA for the CDR3 is TGTGCCACCAGTGATTGCCCTAGCGGGGGAATCGGCGAGCAGTACTTC. Amino acids: CATSDCPSGGIGEQYF.

The sample holds one count of this clone. CDR3: CASSLGGTGKNEQFF. The CDR3 bases are TGTGCCAGCAGCTTAGGAGGGACAGGGAAGAATGAGCAGTTCTTC. V usage is TRBV7-3 and J usage is TRBJ2-1; TRBD1 aligns across 9 bases. The CDR3 covers 15 residues. Trimming removed 2 bases from V and 7 bases from J; junction bases left unmatched: 6. CDR1 is SGHTA and CDR2 is FQGTGA in the germline V gene.

V usage is TRBV5-1 and J usage is TRBJ2-5, with 8 bases aligning to TRBD1. Per the germline V gene, CDR1 is SGHRS and CDR2 is YFSETQ. Trimming at V came to 6 bases and at J to 5 bases, leaving 12 bases not matched to a gene. The CDR3 totals 15 residues. The CDR3 loop reads CASNLQGGHGETQYF. The DNA of the CDR3 is TGCGCCAGCAACCTACAGGGGGGTCATGGGGAGACCCAGTACTTC.

The chain has TRBV2 and TRBJ2-7; D is ambiguous. The V gene lost 4 bases and the J gene lost 6 bases, with 10 bases spanning the gap. The germline gives CDR1 SNHLY, CDR2 FYNNEI. The CDR3 length is 12 residues. The CDR3 DNA sequence: TGTGCCAGCAGTGTCGGGTTGGGCGAGCAGTACTTC. Translating gives CASSVGLGEQYF.

J is TRBJ1-4 and V is TRBV2; 8 bases are shared with TRBD1. Germline CDR1 reads SNHLY; CDR2 reads FYNNEI. This CDR3 region has 15 residues. J lost 7 bases, V lost 3 bases, and 7 bases had no gene match. The CDR3 sequence: CASSDGQGAVEKLFF. The CDR3, as DNA: TGTGCCAGCAGTGATGGGCAGGGGGCGGTTGAAAAACTGTTTTTT.

This chain links TRBV6-5 with TRBJ1-2; 9 bases fit TRBD1. There are 14 residues in the CDR3. The germline CDR1 and CDR2 sequences are MNHEY and SVGAGI. J lost 2 bases, V lost 7 bases, and 5 bases had no gene match. Here the CDR3 DNA reads TGTGCCAGCACCGGGACAGGGCTAAACTATGGCTACACCTTC. Protein: CASTGTGLNYGYTF.

The CDR3 DNA sequence: TGTGCCAGCGCGAAGACAGGGGGCGAAGAAAAACTGTTTTTT. Its protein is CASAKTGGEEKLFF. The chain has TRBV5-4 and TRBJ1-4; 10 nucleotides match TRBD1. V was pared by 7 bases and J by 8 bases, with 8 bases of the junction left unmatched. This CDR3 region has 14 residues. Germline V gene lookup returns CDR1 SGHNT and CDR2 YYREEE (reference sequence). The full variable domain, with the rest looked up from reference TRBV5-4 and TRBJ1-4, is ETGVTQSPTHLIKTRGQQVTLRCSSQSGHNTVSWYQQALGQGPQFIFQYYREEENGRGNFPPRFSGLQFPNYSSELNVNALELDDSALYLCASAKTGGEEKLFFGSGTQLSVL.

The V call is TRBV6-5, the J call TRBJ1-2; D might be TRBD1 (6 bases). The CDR3 loop spans 16 amino acids. CDR1 is MNHEY and CDR2 is SVGAGI in the germline V gene. V lost 2 bases, J lost 8 bases, and 21 bases lay in between. CDR3: CASSYALGALSGGYTF. The CDR3 region has the DNA TGTGCCAGCAGTTACGCTCTGGGGGCCCTGTCGGGGGGCTACACCTTC.

This chain connects TRBV5-1 to TRBJ1-1; 8 nucleotides line up with TRBD1. The CDR3 covers 14 residues. Germline V gives CDR1 SGHRS, CDR2 YFSETQ. V dropped 4 bases and J dropped 1; count of bases not matched to a gene: 3. The CDR3 is CASSDRGQNTEAFF. The DNA of the CDR3 is TGCGCCAGCAGCGACAGGGGTCAGAACACTGAAGCTTTCTTT.

The chain has TRBV6-5 and TRBJ2-6; no clear D. V lost 2 bases to trimming and J lost 0 bases, with 8 bases between them. The CDR3 runs 16 residues. Per the germline V gene, CDR1 is MNHEY and CDR2 is SVGAGI. The DNA for the CDR3 is TGTGCCAGCAGTTACCGGAGCGCCTCTGGGGCCAACGTCCTGACTTTC. Translated: CASSYRSASGANVLTF.

The rearrangement links TRBV4-3 to TRBJ2-2, with D tentatively TRBD2 (7 bases). Germline V gene data show CDR1 as LGHNA and CDR2 as YSLEER. V was trimmed by 0 bases and J by 6 bases, leaving 17 bases between them. CDR3 length: 17 residues. CDR3 sequence reads: CASSQDVGRGRAGELFF. The CDR3 DNA reads as TGCGCCAGCAGCCAAGACGTTGGGAGGGGGAGGGCCGGGGAGCTGTTTTTT.

This chain joins TRBV5-6 and TRBJ1-1, with D unclear. The V gene lost 5 bases and the J gene lost 5 bases, with 7 bases spanning the gap. Germline V gene data show CDR1 as SGHDT and CDR2 as YYEEEE. The CDR3 is made up of 11 amino acids. The DNA for the CDR3 is TGTGCCAGCAGACTAGGGACTGAAGCTTTCTTT. Amino acid sequence: CASRLGTEAFF.

The genes are TRBV13 and TRBJ1-1; 7 nucleotides agree with TRBD1. The length of the CDR3 is 13 residues. CDR1 PRHDT and CDR2 FYEKMQ come from the germline V gene (reference sequence). V trimming: 3 bases; J trimming: 3 bases; junction bases outside the gene matches: 1. Here the CDR3 reads CASSFQGDTEAFF. The DNA for the CDR3 is TGTGCCAGCAGCTTTCAGGGGGACACTGAAGCTTTCTTT.